The clone carrying this T cell receptor (beta chain) was observed a handful of times. Its specificity is unknown. V was pared by 2 bases and J by 4 bases, with 14 bases between. The CDR3 spans 16 residues. Germline assignment: CDR1 SGHTA and CDR2 FQGNSA. Each CDR3 protein gets one entry after TCRdb re-called the reads with MiXCR. The table includes about 310,000 distinct CDR3 sequences, 25% detected once. This entry belongs to a study of T cell repertoires in cytomegalovirus infection. The sequence derives from a human donor in good health (CMV status not recorded). Some clones in this sample may be carry-over from other donors' samples. The sequenced sample was cultured PBMCs, obtained from culture after CMV antigen stimulation. This chain uses TRBV7-2 with TRBJ2-2, with D uncertain. The CDR3 is CASSLRLGDLTGELFF. As DNA, the CDR3 is TGTGCCAGCAGCTTACGGCTAGGCGACCTCACCGGGGAGCTGTTTTTT.